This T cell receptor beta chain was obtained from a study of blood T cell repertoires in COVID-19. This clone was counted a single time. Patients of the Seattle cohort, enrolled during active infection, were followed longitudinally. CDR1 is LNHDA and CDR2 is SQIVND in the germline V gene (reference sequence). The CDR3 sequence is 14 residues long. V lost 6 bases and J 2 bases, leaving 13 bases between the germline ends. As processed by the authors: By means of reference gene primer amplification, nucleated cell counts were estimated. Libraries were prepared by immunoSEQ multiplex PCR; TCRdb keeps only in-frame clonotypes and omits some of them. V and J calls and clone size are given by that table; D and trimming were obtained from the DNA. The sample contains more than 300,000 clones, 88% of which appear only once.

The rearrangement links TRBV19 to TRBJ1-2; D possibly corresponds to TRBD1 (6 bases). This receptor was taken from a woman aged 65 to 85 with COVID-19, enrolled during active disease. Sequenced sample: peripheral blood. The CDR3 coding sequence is TGTGCCAGTAGCGTGACAGGACCCAACTATGGCTACACCTTC. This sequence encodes CASSVTGPNYGYTF. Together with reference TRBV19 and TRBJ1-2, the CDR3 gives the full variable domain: DGGITQSPKYLFRKEGQNVTLSCEQNLNHDAMYWYRQDPGQGLRLIYYSQIVNDFQKGDIAEGYSVSREKKESFPLTVTSAQKNPTAFYLCASSVTGPNYGYTFGSGTRLTVV.